Listed below are T cell receptor beta chains from one sample, sequenced in a study of T cells in Graves' hyperthyroidism and ophthalmopathy. TCRdb called the multiplex PCR reads again in MiXCR, with one record for every CDR3 protein. The sample yields hundreds of thousands of distinct CDR3 sequences, about 22% seen once. The sequencing sample was made of blood. The receptor set was obtained from a woman aged 70-85 years with Graves' ophthalmopathy. The CDR3 runs from the conserved cysteine through the conserved F or W. Fields, in order: V gene, D gene, J gene, clone size, CDR3 protein, CDR3 DNA. A D gene is named only where the DNA matches it firmly. Only some rows state a clone size, as once, few, many or a class for expanded clones.

v_gene: TRBV5-1
d_gene: .
j_gene: TRBJ2-7
abundance: .
CDR3aa: CASSPQAGTLLEQYF
CDR3nt: TGCGCCAGCAGCCCCCAAGCGGGTACCCTATTGGAGCAGTACTTC

v_gene: TRBV25-1
d_gene: .
j_gene: TRBJ2-1
abundance: .
CDR3aa: CASKGVNYNEQFF
CDR3nt: TGTGCCAGCAAGGGCGTTAACTACAATGAGCAGTTCTTC

v_gene: TRBV28
d_gene: TRBD2
j_gene: TRBJ2-1
abundance: many
CDR3aa: CASTLLPGLAGHEQFF
CDR3nt: TGTGCCAGCACCCTACTACCGGGACTAGCGGGACATGAGCAGTTCTTC

v_gene: TRBV7-9
d_gene: .
j_gene: TRBJ1-2
abundance: .
CDR3aa: CASEGGGYGYTF
CDR3nt: TGTGCCAGCGAGGGGGGAGGCTATGGCTACACCTTC

v_gene: TRBV18
d_gene: TRBD1
j_gene: TRBJ2-3
abundance: few
CDR3aa: CASSLGDRGSTDTQYF
CDR3nt: TGTGCCAGCTCACTTGGGGACAGGGGAAGCACAGATACGCAGTATTTT

v_gene: TRBV30
d_gene: .
j_gene: TRBJ2-1
abundance: once
CDR3aa: CAWSERMHSYNEQFF
CDR3nt: TGTGCCTGGAGTGAACGGATGCACTCCTACAATGAGCAGTTCTTC

v_gene: TRBV7-2
d_gene: TRBD2
j_gene: TRBJ2-7
abundance: .
CDR3aa: CASSLQHNSGSYEQYF
CDR3nt: TGTGCCAGCAGCTTACAGCATAATAGCGGGAGCTACGAGCAGTACTTC

v_gene: TRBV30
d_gene: .
j_gene: TRBJ2-2
abundance: few
CDR3aa: CAWSAGGELFF
CDR3nt: TGTGCCTGGAGTGCAGGAGGGGAGCTGTTTTTT

v_gene: TRBV12-3/TRBV12-4
d_gene: .
j_gene: TRBJ1-6
abundance: few
CDR3aa: CASSSDLRNSPLHF
CDR3nt: TGTGCCAGCAGTTCGGACCTACGAAATTCACCCCTCCACTTT

v_gene: TRBV7-3
d_gene: .
j_gene: TRBJ2-5
abundance: .
CDR3aa: CASSLMRGAGTETQYF
CDR3nt: TGTGCCAGCAGCTTAATGCGGGGTGCAGGGACGGAGACCCAGTACTTC

v_gene: TRBV2
d_gene: .
j_gene: TRBJ1-5
abundance: many
CDR3aa: CASRGGFSNQPQHF
CDR3nt: TGTGCCAGCAGAGGGGGATTTAGCAATCAGCCCCAGCATTTT

v_gene: TRBV6-2/TRBV6-3
d_gene: TRBD1
j_gene: TRBJ1-2
abundance: .
CDR3aa: CASSSYSRGAIHLANYGYTF
CDR3nt: TGTGCCAGCAGTTCCTACTCCAGGGGGGCGATCCACTTAGCTAACTATGGCTACACCTTC

v_gene: TRBV7-9
d_gene: .
j_gene: TRBJ2-1
abundance: few
CDR3aa: CASSSRGRYNEQFF
CDR3nt: TGTGCCAGCAGCTCTCGGGGTAGATACAATGAGCAGTTCTTC

v_gene: TRBV19
d_gene: TRBD1
j_gene: TRBJ2-7
abundance: .
CDR3aa: CASGGHSRDSSYEQYF
CDR3nt: TGTGCCAGTGGGGGCCATAGCCGGGACAGCTCCTACGAGCAGTACTTC

v_gene: TRBV6-1
d_gene: .
j_gene: TRBJ2-7
abundance: few
CDR3aa: CASSEWGQVGEQYF
CDR3nt: TGTGCCAGCAGTGAATGGGGGCAGGTTGGGGAGCAGTACTTC

v_gene: TRBV7-9
d_gene: .
j_gene: TRBJ1-5
abundance: many
CDR3aa: CASSLGSGVGNQPQHF
CDR3nt: TGTGCCAGCAGCTTAGGATCAGGGGTAGGCAATCAGCCCCAGCATTTT

v_gene: TRBV3-1
d_gene: .
j_gene: TRBJ1-2
abundance: few
CDR3aa: CASSQDGGGAYGYTF
CDR3nt: TGTGCCAGCAGCCAAGATGGCGGGGGCGCCTATGGCTACACCTTC

v_gene: TRBV18
d_gene: TRBD2
j_gene: TRBJ2-3
abundance: many
CDR3aa: CASSPPRTSGTDTQYF
CDR3nt: TGTGCCAGCTCACCACCCCGGACTAGCGGCACAGATACGCAGTATTTT

v_gene: TRBV7-2
d_gene: .
j_gene: TRBJ1-1
abundance: many
CDR3aa: CASSPSGITEAFF
CDR3nt: TGTGCCAGCAGCCCAAGCGGGATTACTGAAGCTTTCTTT

v_gene: TRBV7-3
d_gene: .
j_gene: TRBJ1-4
abundance: many
CDR3aa: CASSPGANEKLFF
CDR3nt: TGTGCCAGCAGCCCGGGAGCTAATGAAAAACTGTTTTTT

v_gene: TRBV6-1
d_gene: TRBD1
j_gene: TRBJ2-2
abundance: few
CDR3aa: CASSRSGQGAVGELFF
CDR3nt: TGTGCCAGCAGTAGGTCGGGACAGGGGGCAGTCGGGGAGCTGTTTTTT

v_gene: TRBV6-5
d_gene: .
j_gene: TRBJ2-5
abundance: few
CDR3aa: CASSYSTSGETQYF
CDR3nt: TGTGCCAGCAGTTACTCAACTTCGGGGGAGACCCAGTACTTC

v_gene: TRBV6-1
d_gene: TRBD2
j_gene: TRBJ2-1
abundance: .
CDR3aa: CASRPERERGNEQFF
CDR3nt: TGTGCCAGCAGGCCCGAGCGGGAGAGGGGCAATGAGCAGTTCTTC

v_gene: TRBV5-1
d_gene: .
j_gene: TRBJ2-5
abundance: few
CDR3aa: CASSSALTGTQETQYF
CDR3nt: TGCGCCAGCAGCTCCGCCTTGACAGGAACCCAAGAGACCCAGTACTTC

v_gene: TRBV18
d_gene: .
j_gene: TRBJ2-7
abundance: .
CDR3aa: CASSPAPTGTYEQYF
CDR3nt: TGTGCCAGCTCACCTGCACCTACAGGGACCTACGAGCAGTACTTC

v_gene: TRBV27
d_gene: .
j_gene: TRBJ2-3
abundance: .
CDR3aa: CASSLSNPGLHSF
CDR3nt: TGTGCCAGCAGTTTATCAAATCCAGGCCTCCACTCTTTT

v_gene: TRBV20-1
d_gene: .
j_gene: TRBJ1-2
abundance: .
CDR3aa: CSARDRDKANYGYTF
CDR3nt: TGCAGTGCTAGAGACCGGGACAAAGCTAACTATGGCTACACCTTC

v_gene: TRBV5-1
d_gene: .
j_gene: TRBJ1-2
abundance: .
CDR3aa: CASSLTGTRVDDGYTF
CDR3nt: TGCGCCAGCAGCCTAACGGGGACCCGTGTGGACGATGGCTACACCTTC

v_gene: TRBV6-1
d_gene: .
j_gene: TRBJ2-6
abundance: few
CDR3aa: CASSGPHWGSGANVLTF
CDR3nt: TGTGCCAGCAGTGGCCCCCACTGGGGGTCTGGGGCCAACGTCCTGACTTTC

v_gene: TRBV7-2
d_gene: TRBD2
j_gene: TRBJ2-5
abundance: many
CDR3aa: CASSLDRAGQETQYF
CDR3nt: TGTGCCAGCAGCTTAGATCGAGCGGGGCAAGAGACCCAGTACTTC

v_gene: TRBV6-5
d_gene: TRBD1
j_gene: TRBJ1-6
abundance: many
CDR3aa: CASSYRTGGSPLHF
CDR3nt: TGTGCCAGCAGTTACCGGACAGGAGGCTCACCCCTCCACTTT

v_gene: TRBV7-8
d_gene: TRBD2
j_gene: TRBJ2-1
abundance: .
CDR3aa: CASSWGTSLYNEQFF
CDR3nt: TGTGCCAGCAGCTGGGGGACTAGCCTGTACAATGAGCAGTTCTTC

v_gene: TRBV28
d_gene: .
j_gene: TRBJ1-1
abundance: few
CDR3aa: CASSLYREYAEAFF
CDR3nt: TGTGCCAGCAGTTTATATAGGGAGTACGCTGAAGCTTTCTTT

v_gene: TRBV6-2/TRBV6-3
d_gene: .
j_gene: TRBJ2-5
abundance: few
CDR3aa: CASSYSRPGRTQYF
CDR3nt: TGTGCCAGCAGTTACAGTCGACCGGGGAGGACCCAGTACTTC

v_gene: TRBV7-2
d_gene: .
j_gene: TRBJ2-1
abundance: few
CDR3aa: CASNLGGAEQFF
CDR3nt: TGTGCCAGTAACCTAGGGGGGGCTGAGCAGTTCTTC

v_gene: TRBV4-1
d_gene: TRBD2
j_gene: TRBJ2-3
abundance: once
CDR3aa: CASSQARLAGGPDTQYF
CDR3nt: TGCGCCAGCAGCCAAGCCCGACTAGCGGGAGGCCCAGATACGCAGTATTTT

v_gene: TRBV7-9
d_gene: .
j_gene: TRBJ2-7
abundance: .
CDR3aa: CASSLAPRHGTYEQYF
CDR3nt: TGTGCCAGCAGCTTAGCCCCCAGACACGGAACTTACGAGCAGTACTTC

v_gene: TRBV10-3
d_gene: TRBD2
j_gene: TRBJ2-1
abundance: few
CDR3aa: CAISAELAGVANEQFF
CDR3nt: TGTGCCATCAGTGCCGAACTAGCGGGAGTTGCCAATGAGCAGTTCTTC

v_gene: TRBV10-3
d_gene: TRBD2
j_gene: TRBJ2-1
abundance: .
CDR3aa: CAIILSSGYNEQFF
CDR3nt: TGTGCCATCATCCTCTCTAGCGGTTACAATGAGCAGTTCTTC

v_gene: TRBV20-1
d_gene: TRBD1
j_gene: TRBJ2-5
abundance: few
CDR3aa: CSASGQGLIVAQYF
CDR3nt: TGCAGTGCTTCCGGACAGGGCCTTATCGTCGCCCAGTACTTC